The clone carrying this TCR beta chain was seen a handful of times. V dropped 0 bases and J dropped 4 bases, with 12 bases sitting between them. CDR1 is LGHNA and CDR2 is YSLEER in the germline V gene. This CDR3 spans 15 amino acids. This specimen comes from a study of shared T cell receptors in the human thymus. TCRdb's copy holds only in-frame clones and misses some; the assay was immunoSEQ multiplex PCR. The sample contains 720,000 or so clones, 80% to 90% of which appear only once. These data were also reused for a study on human thymus T cells.

Material: thymocytes. The TCR was taken from a girl under three years old with a congenital heart defect. V gene TRBV4-3 combines with J gene TRBJ1-2; D gene uncertain. CDR3 nucleotides: TGCGCCAGCAGCCAAGAGGTACCAGTTACCTATGGCTACACCTTC. Translation: CASSQEVPVTYGYTF.